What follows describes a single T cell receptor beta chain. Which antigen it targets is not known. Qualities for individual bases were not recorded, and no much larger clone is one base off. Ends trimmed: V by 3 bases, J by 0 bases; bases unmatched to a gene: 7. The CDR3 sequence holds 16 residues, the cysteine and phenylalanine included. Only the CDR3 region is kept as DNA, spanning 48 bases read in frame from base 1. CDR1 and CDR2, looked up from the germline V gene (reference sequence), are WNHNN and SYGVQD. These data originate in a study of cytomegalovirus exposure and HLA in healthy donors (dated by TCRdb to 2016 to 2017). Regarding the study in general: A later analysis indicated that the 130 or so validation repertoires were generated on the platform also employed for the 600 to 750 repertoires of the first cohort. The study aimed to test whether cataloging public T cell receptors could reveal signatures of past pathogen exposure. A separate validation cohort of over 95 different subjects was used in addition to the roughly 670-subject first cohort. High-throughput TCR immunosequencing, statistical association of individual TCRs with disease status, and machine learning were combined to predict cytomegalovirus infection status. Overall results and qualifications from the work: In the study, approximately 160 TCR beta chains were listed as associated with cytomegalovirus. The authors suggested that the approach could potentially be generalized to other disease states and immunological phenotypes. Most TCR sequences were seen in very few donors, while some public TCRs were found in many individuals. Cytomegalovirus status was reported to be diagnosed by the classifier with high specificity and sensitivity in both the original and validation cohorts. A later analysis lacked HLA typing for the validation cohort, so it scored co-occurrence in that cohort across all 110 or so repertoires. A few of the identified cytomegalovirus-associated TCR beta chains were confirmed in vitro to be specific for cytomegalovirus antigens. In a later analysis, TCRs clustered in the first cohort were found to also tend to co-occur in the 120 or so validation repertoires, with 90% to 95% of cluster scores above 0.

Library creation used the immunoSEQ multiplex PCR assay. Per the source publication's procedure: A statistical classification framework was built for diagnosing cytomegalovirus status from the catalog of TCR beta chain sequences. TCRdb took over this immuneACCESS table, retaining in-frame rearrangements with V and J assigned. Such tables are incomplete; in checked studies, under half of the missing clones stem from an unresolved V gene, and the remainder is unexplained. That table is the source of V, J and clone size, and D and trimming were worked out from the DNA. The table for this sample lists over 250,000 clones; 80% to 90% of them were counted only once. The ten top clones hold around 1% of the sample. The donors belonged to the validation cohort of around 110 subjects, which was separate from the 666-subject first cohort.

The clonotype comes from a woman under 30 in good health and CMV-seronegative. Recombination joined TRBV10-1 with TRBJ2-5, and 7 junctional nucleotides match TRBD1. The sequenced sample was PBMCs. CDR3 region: CASSEYRTGDQETQYF. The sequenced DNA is TGCGCCAGCAGTGAATACCGGACAGGAGACCAAGAGACCCAGTACTTC.